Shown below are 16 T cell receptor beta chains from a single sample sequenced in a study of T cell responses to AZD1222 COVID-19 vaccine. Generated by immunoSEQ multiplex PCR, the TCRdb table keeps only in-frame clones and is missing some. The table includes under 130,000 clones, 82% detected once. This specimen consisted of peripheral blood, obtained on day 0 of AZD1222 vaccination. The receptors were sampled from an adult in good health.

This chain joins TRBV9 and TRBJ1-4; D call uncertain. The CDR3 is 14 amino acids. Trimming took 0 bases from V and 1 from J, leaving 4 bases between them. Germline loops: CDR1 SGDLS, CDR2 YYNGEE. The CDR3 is CASSVGVTNEKLFF. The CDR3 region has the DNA TGTGCCAGCAGCGTAGGGGTAACTAATGAAAAACTGTTTTTT.

This CDR3 reads CASGSTGRLNSPLHF. The CDR3 DNA follows: TGTGCCAGCGGGTCAACGGGTAGGCTGAATTCACCCCTCCACTTT. The V gene is TRBV6-5, the J gene TRBJ1-6; no reliable D call. The CDR3 extends over 15 amino acids. From germline, CDR1 is MNHEY and CDR2 SVGAGI. Trimming cost V 8 bases and J 7 bases, with 18 bases left between them.

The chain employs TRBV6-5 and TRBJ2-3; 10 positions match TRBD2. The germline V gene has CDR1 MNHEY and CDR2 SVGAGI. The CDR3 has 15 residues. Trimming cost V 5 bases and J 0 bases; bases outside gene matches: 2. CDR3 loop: CASSLAGASTDTQYF. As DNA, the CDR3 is TGTGCCAGCAGTCTAGCGGGGGCTAGCACAGATACGCAGTATTTT.

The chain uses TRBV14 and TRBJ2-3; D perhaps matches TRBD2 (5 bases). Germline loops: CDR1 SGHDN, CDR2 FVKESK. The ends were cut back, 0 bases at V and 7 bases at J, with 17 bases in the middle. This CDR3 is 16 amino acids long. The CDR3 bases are TGTGCCAGCAGCCAAGATGGCGGGCCTGCAACCTATACGCAGTATTTT. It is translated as CASSQDGGPATYTQYF.

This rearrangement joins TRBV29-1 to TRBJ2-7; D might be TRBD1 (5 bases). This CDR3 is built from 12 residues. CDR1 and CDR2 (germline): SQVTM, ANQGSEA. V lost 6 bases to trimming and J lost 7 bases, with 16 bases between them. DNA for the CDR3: TGCAGCGTCTCAGGGCCCCTGGGTGAGCAGTACTTC. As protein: CSVSGPLGEQYF.

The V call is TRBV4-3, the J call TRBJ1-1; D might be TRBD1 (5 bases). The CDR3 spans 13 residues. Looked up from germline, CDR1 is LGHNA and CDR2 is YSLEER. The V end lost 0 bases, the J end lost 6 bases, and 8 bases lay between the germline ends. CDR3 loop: CASSQDMGAEAFF. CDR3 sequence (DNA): TGCGCCAGCAGCCAAGATATGGGGGCTGAAGCTTTCTTT.

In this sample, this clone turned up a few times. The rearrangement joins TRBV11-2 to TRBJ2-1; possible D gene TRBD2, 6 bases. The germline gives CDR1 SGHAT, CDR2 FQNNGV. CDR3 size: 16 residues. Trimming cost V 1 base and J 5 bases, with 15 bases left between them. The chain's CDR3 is CASSLVRLGRHNEQFF. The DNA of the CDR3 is TGTGCCAGCAGCTTAGTCAGACTAGGCCGGCACAATGAGCAGTTCTTC.

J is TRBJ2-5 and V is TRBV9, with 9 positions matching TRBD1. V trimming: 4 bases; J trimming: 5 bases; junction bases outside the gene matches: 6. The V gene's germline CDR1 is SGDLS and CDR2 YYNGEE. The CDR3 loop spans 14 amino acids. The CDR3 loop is CASSPGQGWETQYF. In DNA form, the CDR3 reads TGTGCCAGCAGCCCAGGACAGGGGTGGGAGACCCAGTACTTC.

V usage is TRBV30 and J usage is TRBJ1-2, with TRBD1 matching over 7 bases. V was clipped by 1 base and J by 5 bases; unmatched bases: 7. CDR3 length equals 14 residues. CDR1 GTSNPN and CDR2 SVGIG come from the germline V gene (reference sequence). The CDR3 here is CAWSGDARGYGYTF. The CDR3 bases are TGTGCCTGGAGTGGGGATGCCAGGGGGTATGGCTACACCTTC. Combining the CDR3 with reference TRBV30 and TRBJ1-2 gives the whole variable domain SQTIHQWPATLVQPVGSPLSLECTVEGTSNPNLYWYRQAAGRGLQLLFYSVGIGQISSEVPQNLSASRPQDRQFILSSKKLLLSDSGFYLCAWSGDARGYGYTFGSGTRLTVV.

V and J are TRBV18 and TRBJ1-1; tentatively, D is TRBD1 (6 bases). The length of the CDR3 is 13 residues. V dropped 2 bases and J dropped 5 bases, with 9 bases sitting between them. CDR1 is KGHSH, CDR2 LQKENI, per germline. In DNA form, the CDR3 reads TGTGCCAGCTCACCAGAAGGGGGTACTGAAGCTTTCTTT. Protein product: CASSPEGGTEAFF.

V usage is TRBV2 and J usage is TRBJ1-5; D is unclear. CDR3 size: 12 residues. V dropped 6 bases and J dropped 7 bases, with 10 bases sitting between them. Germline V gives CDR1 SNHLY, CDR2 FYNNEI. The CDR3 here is CASRSDGQPQHF. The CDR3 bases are TGTGCCAGCAGATCAGATGGGCAGCCCCAGCATTTT.

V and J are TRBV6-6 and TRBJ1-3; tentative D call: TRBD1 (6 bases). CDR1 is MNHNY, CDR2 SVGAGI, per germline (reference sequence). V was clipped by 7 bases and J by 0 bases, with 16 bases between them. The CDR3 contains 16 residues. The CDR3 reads CASTRGDPYSGNTIYF. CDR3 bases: TGTGCCAGCACAAGGGGGGACCCGTACTCTGGAAACACCATATATTTT.

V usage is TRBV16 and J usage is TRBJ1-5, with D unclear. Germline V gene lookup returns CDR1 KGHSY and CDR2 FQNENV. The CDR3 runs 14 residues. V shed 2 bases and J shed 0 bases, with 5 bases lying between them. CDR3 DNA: TGTGCCAGCAGCCAAAGTTATAGCAATCAGCCCCAGCATTTT. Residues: CASSQSYSNQPQHF.

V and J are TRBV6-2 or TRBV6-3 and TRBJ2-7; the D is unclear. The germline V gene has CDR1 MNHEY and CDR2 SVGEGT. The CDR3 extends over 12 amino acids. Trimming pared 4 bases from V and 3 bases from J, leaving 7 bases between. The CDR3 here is CASSSSSYEQYF. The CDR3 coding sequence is TGTGCCAGCAGTTCCTCCAGCTACGAGCAGTACTTC.

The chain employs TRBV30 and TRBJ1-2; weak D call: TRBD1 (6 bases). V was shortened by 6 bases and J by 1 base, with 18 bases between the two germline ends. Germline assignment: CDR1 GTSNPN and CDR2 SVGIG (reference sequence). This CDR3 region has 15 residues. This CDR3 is CACSIGGRLNYGYTF. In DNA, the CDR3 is TGTGCCTGTTCGATCGGGGGCAGGCTTAACTATGGCTACACCTTC.

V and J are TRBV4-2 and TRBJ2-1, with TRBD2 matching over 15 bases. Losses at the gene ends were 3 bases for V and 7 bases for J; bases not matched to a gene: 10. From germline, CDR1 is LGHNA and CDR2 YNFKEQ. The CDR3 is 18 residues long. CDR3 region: CASSHPLRGLAGGNEQFF. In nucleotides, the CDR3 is TGTGCCAGCAGCCATCCACTCCGGGGACTAGCGGGGGGTAATGAGCAGTTCTTC.